The 5 T cell receptor beta chains presented below share a single source sample, sequenced in a study of T cell repertoires in cytomegalovirus infection. TCRdb re-called the reads with MiXCR, one entry per CDR3 protein. The table lists approximately 150,000 distinct CDR3 sequences, roughly 6.5% of them singletons. Sequencing used PBMCs. The receptors stem from a human donor in good health (CMV status not recorded). Some clones in this sample may be carry-over from other donors' samples.

This clonotype appeared a few times. The V and J genes are TRBV20-1 and TRBJ1-2; D is ambiguous. CDR1 DFQATT and CDR2 SNEGSKA come from the germline V gene (reference sequence). The length of the CDR3 is 13 residues. The V end lost 2 bases, the J end lost 8 bases, and 15 bases lay between the germline ends. CDR3 region: CSARRATGYGYTF. The CDR3 coding sequence is TGCAGTGCTAGACGAGCCACGGGATACGGCTACACCTTC.

V usage is TRBV5-4 and J usage is TRBJ2-5; 8 positions agree with TRBD2. V lost 3 bases to trimming and J lost 5 bases; unmatched junction nucleotides: 9. The CDR3 covers 15 residues. Germline assignment: CDR1 SGHNT and CDR2 YYREEE (reference sequence). The CDR3 nucleotides read TGTGCCAGCAGCTCAGGACTAGCCATCGGGGAGACCCAGTACTTC. This translates into CASSSGLAIGETQYF.

This clonotype was seen ten or more times. The rearrangement links TRBV5-1 to TRBJ2-3, with TRBD1 identical over 7 bases. There are 12 residues in the CDR3. V was clipped by 5 bases and J by 6 bases; unmatched bases: 3. CDR1 and CDR2 from the germline V gene are SGHRS and YFSETQ. The CDR3 sequence is CASRGRGDTQYF. CDR3 sequence (DNA): TGCGCCAGCAGAGGCAGGGGGGATACGCAGTATTTT.

At least ten counts were recorded for this clonotype. This rearrangement joins TRBV7-2 to TRBJ1-3, with 8 bases that match TRBD1. The length of the CDR3 is 16 residues. The V gene's germline CDR1 is SGHTA and CDR2 FQGNSA. V lost 5 bases to trimming and J lost 0 bases; unmatched junction nucleotides: 6. The CDR3: CASSPGTGVSGNTIYF. In DNA, the CDR3 is TGTGCCAGCAGCCCAGGGACAGGTGTCTCTGGAAACACCATATATTTT.

This clonotype has at least ten counts. The chain has TRBV25-1 and TRBJ1-3; D is possibly TRBD1 (5 bases). In germline, CDR1 is MGHDK, CDR2 SYGVNS. This CDR3 has 13 residues. V dropped 8 bases and J dropped 7 bases, with 15 bases sitting between them. CDR3 sequence (DNA): TGTGCCAGCTGGGGACGGGGGAGGAACACCATATATTTT. It yields the protein CASWGRGRNTIYF.